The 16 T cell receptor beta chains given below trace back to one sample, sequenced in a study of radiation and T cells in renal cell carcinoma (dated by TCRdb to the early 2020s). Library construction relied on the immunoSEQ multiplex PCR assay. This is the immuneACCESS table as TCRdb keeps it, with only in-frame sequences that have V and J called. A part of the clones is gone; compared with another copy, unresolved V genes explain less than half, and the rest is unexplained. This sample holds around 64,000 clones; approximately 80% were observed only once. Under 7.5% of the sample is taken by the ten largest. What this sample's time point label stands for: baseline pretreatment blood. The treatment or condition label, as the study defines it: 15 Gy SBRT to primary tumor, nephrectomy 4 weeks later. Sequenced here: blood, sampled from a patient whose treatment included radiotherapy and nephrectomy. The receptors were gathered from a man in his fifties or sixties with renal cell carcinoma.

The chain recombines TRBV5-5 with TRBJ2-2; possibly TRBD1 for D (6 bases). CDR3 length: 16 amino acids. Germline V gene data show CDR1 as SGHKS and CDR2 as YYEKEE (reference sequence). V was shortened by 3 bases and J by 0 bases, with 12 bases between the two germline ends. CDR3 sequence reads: CASSYSGQSNTGELFF. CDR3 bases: TGTGCCAGCAGCTATTCCGGACAGTCGAACACCGGGGAGCTGTTTTTT.

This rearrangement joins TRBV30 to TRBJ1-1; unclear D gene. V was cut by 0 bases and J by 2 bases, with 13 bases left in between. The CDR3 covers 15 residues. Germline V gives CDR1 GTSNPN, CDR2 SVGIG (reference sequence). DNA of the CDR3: TGTGCCTGGAGTGTTTCTTTTCACGGAAACACTGAAGCTTTCTTT. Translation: CAWSVSFHGNTEAFF.

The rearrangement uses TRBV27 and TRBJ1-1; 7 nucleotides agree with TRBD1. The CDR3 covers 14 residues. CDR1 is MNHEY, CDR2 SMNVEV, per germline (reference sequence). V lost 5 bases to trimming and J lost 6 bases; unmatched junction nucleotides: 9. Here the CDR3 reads CASSRGTAGPEAFF. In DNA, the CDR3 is TGTGCCAGCAGTAGGGGGACAGCCGGGCCTGAAGCTTTCTTT.

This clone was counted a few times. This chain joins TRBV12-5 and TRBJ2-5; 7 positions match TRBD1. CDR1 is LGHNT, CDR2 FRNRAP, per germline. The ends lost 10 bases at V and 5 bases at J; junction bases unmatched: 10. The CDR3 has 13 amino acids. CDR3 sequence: CATQPGTVETQYF. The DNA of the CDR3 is TGTGCTACCCAACCGGGGACAGTCGAGACCCAGTACTTC.

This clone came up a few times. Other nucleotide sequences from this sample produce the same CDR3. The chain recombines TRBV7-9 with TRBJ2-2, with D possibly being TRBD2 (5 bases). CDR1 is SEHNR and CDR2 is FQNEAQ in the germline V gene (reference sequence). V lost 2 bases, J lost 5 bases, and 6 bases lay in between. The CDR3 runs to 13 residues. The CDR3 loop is CASSLRGTGELFF. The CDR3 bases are TGTGCCAGCAGCTTAAGAGGGACCGGGGAGCTGTTTTTT.

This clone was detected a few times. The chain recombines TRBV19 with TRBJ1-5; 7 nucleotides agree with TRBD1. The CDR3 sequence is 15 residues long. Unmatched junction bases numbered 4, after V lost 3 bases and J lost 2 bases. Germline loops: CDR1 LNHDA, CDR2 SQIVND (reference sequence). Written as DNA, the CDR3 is TGTGCCAGTAGTATGACAGGGAAACGCAATCAGCCCCAGCATTTT. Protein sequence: CASSMTGKRNQPQHF.

CDR3 in DNA: TGCGCCAGCAGCCCTGAATCCGCACCCTACGAGCAGTACTTC. This gives the protein CASSPESAPYEQYF. This chain uses TRBV5-1 with TRBJ2-7; D not certain. Trimming removed 4 bases from V and 2 bases from J, with 13 bases in between. This CDR3 spans 14 amino acids. Germline values: CDR1 SGHRS, CDR2 YFSETQ.

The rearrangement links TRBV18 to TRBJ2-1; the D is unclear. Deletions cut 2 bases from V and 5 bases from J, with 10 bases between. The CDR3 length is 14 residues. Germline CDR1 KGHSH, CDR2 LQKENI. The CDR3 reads CASSPRQRDNEQFF. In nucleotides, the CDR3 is TGTGCCAGCTCACCAAGGCAGCGAGACAATGAGCAGTTCTTC.

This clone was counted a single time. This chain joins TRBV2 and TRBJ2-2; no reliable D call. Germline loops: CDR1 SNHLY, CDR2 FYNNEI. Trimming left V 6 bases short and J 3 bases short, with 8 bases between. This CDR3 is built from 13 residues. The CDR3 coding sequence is TGTGCCAGCAGAACTGTAGACACCGGGGAGCTGTTTTTT. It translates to CASRTVDTGELFF.

DNA for the CDR3: TGTGCCAGTAGGAACCAGAGAGACACTGAAGCTTTCTTT. Residues: CASRNQRDTEAFF. The chain uses TRBV19 and TRBJ1-1; D not certain. This CDR3 region has 13 residues. V dropped 6 bases and J dropped 3 bases, with 11 bases sitting between them. The germline gives CDR1 LNHDA, CDR2 SQIVND (reference sequence).

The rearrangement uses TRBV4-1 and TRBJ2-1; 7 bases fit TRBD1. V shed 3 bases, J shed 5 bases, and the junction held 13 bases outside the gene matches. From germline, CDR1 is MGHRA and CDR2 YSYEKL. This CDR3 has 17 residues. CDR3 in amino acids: CASSHTGEGQINNEQFF. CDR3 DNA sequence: TGCGCCAGCAGCCACACAGGAGAGGGACAGATCAACAATGAGCAGTTCTTC.

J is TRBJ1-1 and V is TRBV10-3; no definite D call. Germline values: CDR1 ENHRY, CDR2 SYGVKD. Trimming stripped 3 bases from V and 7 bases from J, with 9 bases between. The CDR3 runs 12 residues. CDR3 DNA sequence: TGTGCCATCAGTGATTTGGCGGGTGAAGCTTTCTTT. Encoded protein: CAISDLAGEAFF.

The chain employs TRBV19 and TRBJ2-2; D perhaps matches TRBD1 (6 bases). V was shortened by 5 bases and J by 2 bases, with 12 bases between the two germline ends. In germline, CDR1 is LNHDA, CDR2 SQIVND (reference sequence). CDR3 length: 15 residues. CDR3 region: CASSAGQLNTGELFF. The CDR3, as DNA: TGTGCCAGTAGTGCAGGACAGCTTAACACCGGGGAGCTGTTTTTT.

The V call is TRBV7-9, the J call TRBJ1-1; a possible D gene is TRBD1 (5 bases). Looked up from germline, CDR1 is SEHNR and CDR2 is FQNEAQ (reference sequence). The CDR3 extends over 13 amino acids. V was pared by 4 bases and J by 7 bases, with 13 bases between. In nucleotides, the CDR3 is TGTGCCAGCAGCTACTCGACAGACTATGAAGCTTTCTTT. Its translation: CASSYSTDYEAFF.

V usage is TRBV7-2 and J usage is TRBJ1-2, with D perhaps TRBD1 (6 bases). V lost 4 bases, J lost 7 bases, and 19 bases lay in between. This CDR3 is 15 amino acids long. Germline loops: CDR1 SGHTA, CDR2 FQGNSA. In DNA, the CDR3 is TGTGCCAGCAGCTCGTACGCCTGGGGGGCGGCTGGCTACACCTTC. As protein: CASSSYAWGAAGYTF.

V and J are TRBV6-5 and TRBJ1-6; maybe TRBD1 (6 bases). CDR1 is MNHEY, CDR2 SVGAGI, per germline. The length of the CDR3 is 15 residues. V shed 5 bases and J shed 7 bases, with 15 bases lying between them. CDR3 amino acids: CASSRPPGTNSPLHF. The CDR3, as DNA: TGTGCCAGCAGTCGACCCCCGGGGACAAATTCACCCCTCCACTTT.